This TCR beta chain is drawn from a study of response to subunit inactivated influenza vaccine. TCRdb reanalysed the RT-PCR reads using MiXCR and keeps one entry per CDR3 protein. The sample carries 550,000 to 600,000 distinct CDR3 sequences, 12% recorded once. V gave up 1 base and J gave up 4 bases, with 13 bases separating them. The germline V gene has CDR1 KGHDR and CDR2 SFDVKD. The length of the CDR3 is 16 residues. The sample here was PBMCs from blood, taken on the day of vaccination. The chain joins TRBV24-1 to TRBJ2-1; possible D gene TRBD1, 7 bases. The sequence derives from a man aged 45-65 years who received an inactivated influenza vaccine. CDR3 amino acids: CATSDFTAGGYNEQFF. Here the CDR3 DNA reads TGTGCCACCAGTGATTTCACTGCAGGGGGGTACAATGAGCAGTTCTTC.